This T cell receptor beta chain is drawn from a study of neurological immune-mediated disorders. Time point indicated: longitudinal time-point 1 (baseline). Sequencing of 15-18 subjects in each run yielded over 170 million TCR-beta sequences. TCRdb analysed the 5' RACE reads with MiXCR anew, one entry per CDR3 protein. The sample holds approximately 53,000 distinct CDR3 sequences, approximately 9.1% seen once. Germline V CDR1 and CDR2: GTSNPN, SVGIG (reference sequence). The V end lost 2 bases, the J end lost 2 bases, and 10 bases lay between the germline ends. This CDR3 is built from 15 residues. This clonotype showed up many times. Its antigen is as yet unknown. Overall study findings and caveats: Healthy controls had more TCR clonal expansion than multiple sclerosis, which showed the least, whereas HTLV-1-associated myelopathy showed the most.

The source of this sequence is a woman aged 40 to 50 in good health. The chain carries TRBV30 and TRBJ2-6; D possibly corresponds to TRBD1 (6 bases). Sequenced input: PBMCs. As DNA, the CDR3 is TGTGCCTGGAGTAGACGGACAGCTGGGGCCAACGTCCTGACTTTC. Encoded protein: CAWSRRTAGANVLTF.